The 26 T cell receptor beta chains below all came from one sample that was sequenced in a study of T cell repertoires in cytomegalovirus infection (dated by TCRdb to 2018 to 2020). Sequencing was carried out with an Illumina HiSeq 1500. TCRdb ran its own pipeline on the public reads, namely fastp trimming at Q25 and MiXCR clone calling, and kept in-frame beta chains. Each entry is one CDR3 protein sequence, shown with its most common DNA and genes. A total of hundreds of thousands of distinct CDR3 sequences appear in this sample, 24% of them only once. Of the sample, around 8% falls within the top ten clones. The sample taken for sequencing was CD8+ T cells from PBMCs. The source of these receptors is a human donor in good health (CMV status not recorded). Some clones in this sample may be carry-over from other donors' samples.

With regard to this clonotype: Possible read error: a much larger clone is one base away. The V call is TRBV28, the J call TRBJ1-1; D not certain. The CDR3 length is 19 residues. The germline V gene encodes CDR1 MDHEN and CDR2 SYDVKM. CDR3 loop: CASSLPSAPRWRMNTGAFF. The CDR3 DNA is TGTGCCAGCAGTTTGCCTTCGGCCCCCCGGTGGCGGATGAACACTGGAGCTTTCTTT.

This clonotype has a count of ten or more. The chain's CDR3 is CASSSRTGELGDTQYF. CDR3 DNA sequence: TGTGCCAGCAGTTCGAGGACAGGGGAGTTGGGAGATACGCAGTATTTT. The chain joins TRBV28 to TRBJ2-3; 9 bases line up with TRBD1. The CDR3 is 16 amino acids. Germline V CDR1 and CDR2: MDHEN, SYDVKM. The V segment lost 4 bases and the J segment 5 bases; nucleotides outside the gene matches: 10.

The V and J genes are TRBV7-2 and TRBJ2-7; a possible D gene is TRBD2 (7 bases). The CDR3 has 15 residues. Trimming left V 8 bases short and J 6 bases short, with 23 bases between. Germline values: CDR1 SGHTA, CDR2 FQGNSA. CDR3 protein: CASSEGIGGLAEQYF. CDR3 in DNA: TGTGCCAGCTCCGAAGGTATCGGGGGGCTCGCCGAGCAGTACTTC.

This chain connects TRBV28 to TRBJ2-7; 11 bases agree with TRBD2. V lost 7 bases, J lost 2 bases, and 13 bases stayed unmatched. The germline V gene encodes CDR1 MDHEN and CDR2 SYDVKM. The length of the CDR3 is 17 residues. This chain's CDR3 is CASNSGLAGGRTYEQYF. CDR3 in DNA: TGTGCCAGCAATTCGGGCCTAGCGGGGGGCCGTACCTACGAGCAGTACTTC.

About this clonotype itself: This may be a read error, as it is one base from a much larger clone. The chain uses TRBV7-2 and TRBJ1-1; TRBD1 agrees at 7 bases. From germline, CDR1 is SGHTA and CDR2 FQGNSA. CDR3 size: 17 residues. The trim removed 7 bases at V and 10 bases at J, leaving 24 bases unmatched. The CDR3 sequence is CASNQTPDRDAIGVAFF. For the CDR3, the DNA is TGTGCCAGCAACCAAACCCCAGACAGGGACGCTATCGGGGTAGCTTTCTTT.

This clonotype was seen ten or more times. The chain employs TRBV7-2 and TRBJ1-2, with D uncertain. The CDR3 is 18 residues long. Per the germline V gene, CDR1 is SGHTA and CDR2 is FQGNSA. V lost 7 bases to trimming and J lost 4 bases, with 28 bases between them. DNA of the CDR3: TGTGCCAGCACCATTAGCGGCGGCTCGGGAGGAGCGATCTATGGCTACACCTTC. This translates into CASTISGGSGGAIYGYTF.

The chain recombines TRBV7-9 with TRBJ2-1; TRBD1 or TRBD2 may be the D gene (5 bases each). Per the germline V gene, CDR1 is SEHNR and CDR2 is FQNEAQ (reference sequence). The CDR3 spans 14 residues. V lost 0 bases and J 10 bases, leaving 13 bases between the germline ends. The chain's CDR3 is CASSLAGVNQEQFF. DNA of the CDR3: TGTGCCAGCAGCTTAGCGGGGGTTAACCAAGAGCAGTTCTTC. The whole variable domain, filled in from reference TRBV7-9 and TRBJ2-1, reads DTGVSQNPRHKITKRGQNVTFRCDPISEHNRLYWYRQTLGQGPEFLTYFQNEAQLEKSRLLSDRFSAERPKGSFSTLEIQRTEQGDSAMYLCASSLAGVNQEQFFGPGTRLTVL.

The V gene is TRBV6-5, the J gene TRBJ2-1, with 11 bases lining up with TRBD2. The CDR3 contains 16 residues. J gave up 8 bases and V 2 bases, and 8 bases lay outside the gene matches. The germline CDR1 and CDR2 sequences are MNHEY and SVGAGI. The DNA for the CDR3 is TGTGCCAGCAGTTACGATGTGACTAGCGGGGTCTATGAGCAGTTCTTC. Protein: CASSYDVTSGVYEQFF.

This clonotype was recorded at least ten times. The V and J genes are TRBV7-9 and TRBJ1-6, with 8 bases matching TRBD1. The ends lost 3 bases at V and 13 bases at J; junction bases unmatched: 8. The CDR3 consists of 14 residues. CDR1 SEHNR and CDR2 FQNEAQ come from the germline V gene (reference sequence). CDR3 nucleotide sequence: TGTGCCAGCAGCTTGGTCAGGGGGCCGCGGCCCCTCCACTTT. Its translation is CASSLVRGPRPLHF.

Comments on this clonotype: With a much larger clone just one base away, this may be a read error. V is TRBV5-4 and J is TRBJ2-1; 7 positions match TRBD1. CDR3 length: 16 amino acids. The V gene's germline CDR1 is SGHNT and CDR2 YYREEE (reference sequence). Unmatched junction bases numbered 9, after V lost 4 bases and J lost 2 bases. In DNA, the CDR3 is TGTGCCAGCAGCCAGATTGACAGGGAGCCCTACAATGAGCAGTTCTTC. It encodes CASSQIDREPYNEQFF.

This clonotype was counted between two and nine times. This sequence joins TRBV12-3 or TRBV12-4 and TRBJ1-6; 7 bases align to TRBD1. The length of the CDR3 is 15 residues. V dropped 5 bases and J dropped 2; count of bases not matched to a gene: 3. The CDR3 spells CASSDGQAYNSPLHF. The CDR3 nucleotides are TGTGCCAGCAGTGACGGACAGGCCTATAATTCACCCCTCCACTTT.

This clonotype has a handful of counts. The chain employs TRBV6-5 and TRBJ1-1, with TRBD1 as a possible D gene (6 bases). The germline gives CDR1 MNHEY, CDR2 SVGAGI. CDR3 length: 14 amino acids. V lost 7 bases and J 6 bases, leaving 18 bases between the germline ends. CDR3 in amino acids: CASTKFTGSPEAFF. CDR3 nucleotides: TGTGCCAGCACGAAATTTACAGGGTCCCCTGAAGCTTTCTTT.

This clonotype was observed a few times. The chain links TRBV7-9 to TRBJ2-3; D possibly matches TRBD1 or TRBD2 (6 bases each). Between the trimmed V and J ends, which lost 2 bases and 1 base, there was a span of 10 bases. The germline V gene has CDR1 SEHNR and CDR2 FQNEAQ (reference sequence). The CDR3 runs 15 residues. The chain's CDR3 is CASSLRGTGTDTQYF. The CDR3 bases are TGTGCCAGCAGCTTAAGGGGGACTGGCACAGATACGCAGTATTTT.

This clonotype showed up just a few times. The gene calls are TRBV5-6 and TRBJ2-7; D uncertain. The germline gives CDR1 SGHDT, CDR2 YYEEEE. The CDR3 length is 13 residues. Trimming took 2 bases from V and 6 from J, leaving 12 bases between them. This chain's CDR3 is CASSFPRSVEQYF. The CDR3 region has the DNA TGTGCCAGCAGCTTCCCACGTAGTGTCGAGCAGTACTTC.

This clonotype has at least ten counts. The chain is built from TRBV7-2 and TRBJ2-1; either TRBD1 or TRBD2 may supply D (6 bases each). The V end lost 3 bases, the J end lost 7 bases, and 22 bases lay between the germline ends. The CDR3 is 17 residues long. Germline assignment: CDR1 SGHTA and CDR2 FQGNSA. CDR3 DNA sequence: TGTGCCAGCAGCTTTAGGGGGGACTTACTAGAATTGAATGAGCAGTTCTTC. It encodes CASSFRGDLLELNEQFF.

This clonotype was counted at least ten times. The chain uses TRBV7-8 and TRBJ2-1; 7 nucleotides match TRBD2. CDR3 length equals 14 residues. V trimming: 3 bases; J trimming: 5 bases; junction bases outside the gene matches: 4. Germline values: CDR1 SGHVS, CDR2 FQNEAQ. The CDR3 nucleotides read TGTGCCAGCAGCTTTTGGGCGGGAGACAATGAGCAGTTCTTC. As protein: CASSFWAGDNEQFF.

V and J are TRBV6-6 and TRBJ2-6; 10 bases are a match to TRBD2. Germline V gives CDR1 MNHNY, CDR2 SVGAGI (reference sequence). J gave up 2 bases and V 7 bases, and 17 bases lay outside the gene matches. The CDR3 has 20 amino acids. The CDR3 nucleotides read TGTGCCAGCATCCATATAGCGGGGGGAACGTCTCTGGCTGGGGCCAACGTCCTGACTTTC. Its translation is CASIHIAGGTSLAGANVLTF.

The CDR3 is CASSLLAGTNYGYTF. CDR3 nucleotides: TGTGCCAGCAGTTTGTTGGCAGGGACTAACTATGGCTACACCTTC. The chain couples TRBV28 to TRBJ1-2; a possible D gene is TRBD1 (5 bases). V lost 3 bases to trimming and J lost 0 bases, with 11 bases between them. The CDR3 has 15 residues. The germline CDR1 and CDR2 sequences are MDHEN and SYDVKM.

The chain carries TRBV5-1 and TRBJ1-2, with TRBD1 as a possible D gene (5 bases). The CDR3 has 14 residues. The germline V gene has CDR1 SGHRS and CDR2 YFSETQ. V gave up 4 bases and J gave up 2 bases, with 12 bases separating them. The CDR3 nucleotides are TGCGCCAGCAGCCTGCGCCAGGGCAACTATGGCTACACCTTC. Translated: CASSLRQGNYGYTF.

The chain couples TRBV7-6 to TRBJ1-2; D uncertain. Germline lookup yields CDR1 SGHVS and CDR2 FNYEAQ. The CDR3 consists of 10 residues. Between the trimmed V and J ends, which lost 11 bases and 4 bases, there was a span of 8 bases. The CDR3 spells CALSLYGYTF. In nucleotides, the CDR3 is TGTGCCTTAAGCCTCTATGGCTACACCTTC.

This clonotype was detected a few times. The rearrangement links TRBV29-1 to TRBJ2-3; perhaps D is TRBD1 or TRBD2 (5 bases each). V was clipped by 4 bases and J by 7 bases, with 18 bases between them. CDR1 is SQVTM, CDR2 ANQGSEA, per germline. The CDR3 has 14 amino acids. CDR3 amino acids: CSVGGPLDLYTQYF. The CDR3 DNA reads as TGCAGCGTTGGGGGACCGCTCGATTTATATACGCAGTATTTT.

This clonotype was observed a few times. The junction departs from germline at one end; a sequencing error may be responsible. This rearrangement joins TRBV20-1 to TRBJ2-5; no clear D gene. Germline loops: CDR1 DFQATT, CDR2 SNEGSKA (reference sequence). CDR3 size: 12 residues. This chain's CDR3 is CSASNPQGTQYF. For the CDR3, the DNA is TGCAGTGCTAGTAATCCTCAAGGGACCCAGTACTTC.

In its sample, this clonotype was seen many times. This chain links TRBV29-1 with TRBJ1-1, with TRBD1 matching 11 bases. The J segment lost 4 bases and the V segment lost 6 bases, leaving 7 bases of the junction unmatched. This CDR3 contains 14 residues. From germline, CDR1 is SQVTM and CDR2 ANQGSEA. CDR3 amino acids: CSVAGTGGSTEAFF. CDR3 coding DNA: TGCAGCGTCGCCGGGACAGGGGGATCCACTGAAGCTTTCTTT. Drawing the rest from reference TRBV29-1 and TRBJ1-1, the complete variable domain is SAVISQKPSRDICQRGTSLTIQCQVDSQVTMMFWYRQQPGQSLTLIATANQGSEATYESGFVIDKFPISRPNLTFSTLTVSNMSPEDSSIYLCSVAGTGGSTEAFFGQGTRLTVV.

Notes on this clonotype: A much more abundant neighbour one base away suggests this may be a read error. The DNA of the CDR3 is TGTGCCAGCAGATCCCCTGGGAACTCTGTGGCCAACGTCCTGACTTTC. This sequence encodes CASRSPGNSVANVLTF. The chain couples TRBV7-3 to TRBJ2-6; D not certain. The CDR3 has 16 residues. CDR1 SGHTA and CDR2 FQGTGA come from the germline V gene.

The chain couples TRBV28 to TRBJ2-5; no clear D. The CDR3 runs to 13 residues. V was trimmed by 3 bases and J by 5 bases, leaving 10 bases between them. From germline, CDR1 is MDHEN and CDR2 SYDVKM. CDR3 nucleotides: TGTGCCAGCAGTTTGTATAGCTGGGAGACCCAGTACTTC. This sequence encodes CASSLYSWETQYF. Using reference TRBV28 and TRBJ2-5 for the parts outside the CDR3, the full variable domain is DVKVTQSSRYLVKRTGEKVFLECVQDMDHENMFWYRQDPGLGLRLIYFSYDVKMKEKGDIPEGYSVSREKKERFSLILESASTNQTSMYLCASSLYSWETQYFGPGTRLLVL.

The gene calls are TRBV29-1 and TRBJ2-7, with D unresolved. This CDR3 contains 11 residues. Germline V gene data show CDR1 as SQVTM and CDR2 as ANQGSEA. Trimming took 4 bases from V and 4 from J, leaving 8 bases between them. CDR3 sequence reads: CSVGRKYEQYF. CDR3 bases: TGCAGCGTTGGCCGAAAGTACGAGCAGTACTTC.